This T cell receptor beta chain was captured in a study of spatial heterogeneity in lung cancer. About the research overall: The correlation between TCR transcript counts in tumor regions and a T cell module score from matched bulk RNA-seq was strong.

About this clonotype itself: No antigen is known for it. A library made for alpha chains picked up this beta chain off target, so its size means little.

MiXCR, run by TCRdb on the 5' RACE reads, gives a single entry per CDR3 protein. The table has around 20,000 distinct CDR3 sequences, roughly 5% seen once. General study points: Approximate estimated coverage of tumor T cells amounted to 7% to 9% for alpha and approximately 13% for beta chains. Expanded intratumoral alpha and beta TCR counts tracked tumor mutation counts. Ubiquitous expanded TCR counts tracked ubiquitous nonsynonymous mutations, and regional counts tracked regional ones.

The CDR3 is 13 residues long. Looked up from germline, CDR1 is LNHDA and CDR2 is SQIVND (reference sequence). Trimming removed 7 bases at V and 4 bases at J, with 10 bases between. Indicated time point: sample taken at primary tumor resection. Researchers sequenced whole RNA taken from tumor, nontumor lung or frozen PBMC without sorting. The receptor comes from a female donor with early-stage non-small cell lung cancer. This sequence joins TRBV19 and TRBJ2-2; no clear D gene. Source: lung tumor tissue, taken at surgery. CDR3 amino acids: CASITFSTGELFF. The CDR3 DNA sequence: TGTGCCAGTATAACCTTTAGCACCGGGGAGCTGTTTTTT.